The rows below give T cell receptor beta chains drawn from one sample of a study of blood T cell repertoires in COVID-19. The data were produced by immunoSEQ multiplex PCR, yet TCRdb's version contains in-frame clones alone and is incomplete. The sample has over 85,000 clones, about 87% seen once; the top ten hold around 20%. The sequenced material came from peripheral blood. The receptor source for this set is a human donor in a cohort sampled during active COVID-19. Each CDR3 is given with its conserved first and last residue. D genes are given only for firm matches. Where a row states a size, it is once, few, many or the class of an expanded clone; other rows omit it.

J: TRBJ1-2; D: TRBD1; size: .; V: TRBV6-5; CDR3: CASSYSGTGFGYTF; DNA: TGTGCCAGCAGTTACTCCGGGACAGGGTTCGGCTACACCTTC
J: TRBJ2-3; D: .; size: once; V: TRBV9; CDR3: CASSGSSTDTQYF; DNA: TGTGCCAGCAGCGGGAGTAGCACAGATACGCAGTATTTT
J: TRBJ2-7; D: .; size: .; V: TRBV6-5; CDR3: CASRPLTRVTAEQYF; DNA: TGTGCCAGCAGACCCCTCACTAGGGTTACAGCCGAGCAGTACTTC
J: TRBJ1-3; D: TRBD1; size: .; V: TRBV29-1; CDR3: CSVAQGANTIYF; DNA: TGCAGCGTTGCACAGGGGGCGAACACCATATATTTT
J: TRBJ2-3; D: .; size: .; V: TRBV20-1; CDR3: CSASRRVGPDTQYF; DNA: TGCAGTGCTAGTAGGCGAGTGGGGCCAGATACGCAGTATTTT
J: TRBJ2-7; D: .; size: once; V: TRBV6-1; CDR3: CASSEEAVITYEQYF; DNA: TGTGCCAGCAGTGAAGAGGCGGTTATAACCTACGAGCAGTACTTC
J: TRBJ2-3; D: .; size: once; V: TRBV23-1; CDR3: CASSVLWDIPVYF; DNA: TGCGCCAGCAGTGTTCTTTGGGACATACCGGTTTATTTT
J: TRBJ2-1; D: TRBD2; size: .; V: TRBV6-6; CDR3: CASSPVPSGYNEQFF; DNA: TGTGCCAGCAGCCCTGTGCCTAGCGGTTACAATGAGCAGTTCTTC
J: TRBJ1-2; D: TRBD1; size: .; V: TRBV7-9; CDR3: CASSLPGTGVGYTF; DNA: TGTGCCAGCAGCCTCCCCGGGACAGGGGTTGGCTACACCTTC
J: TRBJ1-5; D: .; size: .; V: TRBV24-1; CDR3: CATSDLRSGHQHF; DNA: TGTGCCACCAGTGATTTGCGGTCTGGACATCAGCATTTT
J: TRBJ1-2; D: .; size: .; V: TRBV3-1/TRBV3-2; CDR3: CASSPWGPNYGYTF; DNA: TGTGCCAGCAGCCCCTGGGGGCCTAACTATGGCTACACCTTC
J: TRBJ2-5; D: .; size: .; V: TRBV4-2; CDR3: CASSQDRGSETQYF; DNA: TGTGCCAGCAGCCAAGACCGGGGGAGCGAGACCCAGTACTTC
J: TRBJ2-3; D: .; size: .; V: TRBV7-9; CDR3: CASSLGWGQTQYF; DNA: TGTGCCAGCAGCTTAGGTTGGGGCCAAACGCAGTATTTT
J: TRBJ2-3; D: TRBD2; size: .; V: TRBV2; CDR3: CASSVGSGPTDTQYF; DNA: TGTGCCAGCAGTGTGGGTAGCGGGCCCACAGATACGCAGTATTTT
J: TRBJ2-2; D: TRBD2; size: .; V: TRBV4-1; CDR3: CASSPLAGGPTGELFF; DNA: TGCGCCAGCAGCCCACTAGCGGGAGGGCCTACCGGGGAGCTGTTTTTT
J: TRBJ2-1; D: TRBD2; size: .; V: TRBV5-8; CDR3: CASSPWTSRKSDSYNEQFF; DNA: TGTGCCAGCAGCCCGTGGACTAGTCGGAAGAGTGACTCCTACAATGAGCAGTTCTTC
J: TRBJ2-3; D: .; size: .; V: TRBV19; CDR3: CASSIGGGSRTDTQYF; DNA: TGTGCCAGTAGTATAGGTGGAGGATCACGCACAGATACGCAGTATTTT
J: TRBJ1-5; D: .; size: once; V: TRBV6-5; CDR3: CASSTGQYNQPQHF; DNA: TGTGCCAGCAGTACAGGACAGTACAATCAGCCCCAGCATTTT
J: TRBJ2-1; D: .; size: .; V: TRBV4-3; CDR3: CASSQVLAGNEQFF; DNA: TGCGCCAGCAGCCAAGTACTAGCCGGGAATGAGCAGTTCTTC
J: TRBJ1-5; D: .; size: .; V: TRBV27; CDR3: CASSLARNNQPQHF; DNA: TGTGCCAGCAGTCTAGCACGAAACAATCAGCCCCAGCATTTT
J: TRBJ2-7; D: TRBD2; size: .; V: TRBV7-8; CDR3: CASSLDSGAGSYEQYF; DNA: TGTGCCAGCAGCTTAGATAGCGGGGCCGGATCCTACGAGCAGTACTTC
J: TRBJ2-2; D: .; size: .; V: TRBV29-1; CDR3: CSVGNQRATGELFF; DNA: TGCAGCGTTGGTAACCAGCGGGCCACCGGGGAGCTGTTTTTT
J: TRBJ2-3; D: TRBD2; size: once; V: TRBV29-1; CDR3: CSFGGLASTDTQYF; DNA: TGCAGCTTCGGGGGACTAGCGAGCACAGATACGCAGTATTTT
J: TRBJ1-5; D: .; size: .; V: TRBV28; CDR3: CATWWANSNQPQHF; DNA: TGTGCCACCTGGTGGGCTAATAGCAATCAGCCCCAGCATTTT
J: TRBJ1-2; D: .; size: .; V: TRBV28; CDR3: CAARGGRGYTF; DNA: TGTGCCGCCCGGGGGGGGCGAGGCTACACCTTC
J: TRBJ2-7; D: .; size: .; V: TRBV28; CDR3: CASSLRGLVYEQYF; DNA: TGTGCCAGCAGTTTAAGAGGTTTAGTATACGAGCAGTACTTC